This entry is about one TCR beta chain. The data derive from a study of control samples from healthy donors and cancer patients. The method was immunoSEQ multiplex PCR; TCRdb's version includes in-frame clones alone and lacks a portion of them. The data show some 51,000 clones, around 95% seen once. Germline trimming cut 4 bases from V and 4 bases from J; bases unmatched to any gene: 10. CDR3 length: 15 residues. The V gene's germline CDR1 is GTSNPN and CDR2 SVGIG (reference sequence). Sequencing was carried out using blood. The V and J genes are TRBV30 and TRBJ2-1; 7 bases are shared with TRBD1. This receptor was obtained from a woman aged 18 to 35 in good health. As DNA, the CDR3 is TGTGCCTGGACCGAACAGGGGCAGGATTACAATGAGCAGTTCTTC. Residues: CAWTEQGQDYNEQFF.